This record covers a single T cell receptor beta chain. V shed 6 bases and J 0 bases; nucleotides not matched to a gene: 3. The CDR3 sequence is 15 residues long. The sample originates from a study of identical twins. TCRdb re-derived calls from the 5' RACE reads in MiXCR, one entry per CDR3 protein. The sample holds under 450,000 distinct CDR3 sequences, roughly 20% seen once. The sequenced sample consisted of naive T cells sorted from blood. This TCR came from a man aged 45-65 years in good health. The V and J genes are TRBV12-3 or TRBV12-4 and TRBJ2-1, with 9 positions matching TRBD2. The CDR3 is CASRFSGSSYNEQFF. DNA of the CDR3: TGTGCCAGCAGGTTTAGCGGGAGCTCCTACAATGAGCAGTTCTTC.